Here is one TCR beta chain with its context. Its target is not known. These data originate in a study of OX40 agonist ivuxolimab in advanced cancers. Study context: The diagnoses of dose-escalation patients were hepatocellular carcinoma, melanoma, renal cell or head and neck cancer. Allowance was made for prior anti-PD-1, anti-PD-L1 or anti-CTLA-4 therapy, and 40% to 45% had some.

Sequenced by immunoSEQ multiplex PCR; TCRdb stores in-frame clones only, minus some. The sample yields some 87,000 clones, 94% seen once. Study results and limitations: On average, CD8+ T cells showed a greater number of expanded clones than CD4+. Low normalized T-cell clonal expansion was also seen in some nonresponders.

Sample: CD4+ or CD8+ T cells sorted from blood, taken in a trial of the OX40 agonist ivuxolimab. The receptor's source is an adult with an advanced solid tumor such as melanoma, head and neck, liver or kidney cancer.

This CDR3 reads CAWSRDRGITEAFF. Written as DNA, the CDR3 is TGTGCCTGGAGCCGGGACAGGGGAATCACTGAAGCTTTCTTT. V usage is TRBV30 and J usage is TRBJ1-1; TRBD1 matches at 10 bases. Per germline, CDR1 GTSNPN and CDR2 SVGIG (reference sequence). This CDR3 is built from 14 residues. Trimming at V came to 3 bases and at J to 4 bases, leaving 5 bases not matched to a gene.